This T cell receptor beta chain originates from a study of blood T cell repertoires in COVID-19. Study context: Spain, Italy and the United States supplied samples that represented acute and convalescent COVID-19.

V was shortened by 4 bases and J by 5 bases, with 14 bases between the two germline ends. Germline CDR1 and CDR2: SGHRS and YFSETQ. The CDR3 runs to 14 residues. In the authors' methods: Counts of nucleated cells, estimated from reference gene primer amplification, were obtained. Repertoires were generated with immunoSEQ multiplex PCR, while TCRdb's copy carries only in-frame clones and drops some. The DNA was the basis for D and trimming; V, J and clone size are from that table. The sample includes fewer than 120,000 clones, 72% seen only once; the top ten take more than 7.5%. The chain uses TRBV5-1 and TRBJ2-3; a weak D match, TRBD1 (5 bases). Sequenced input: peripheral blood. This TCR was recovered from a woman aged 60-75 years with acute or convalescent COVID-19. The CDR3 is CASSLTGYGDTQYF. DNA for the CDR3: TGCGCCAGCAGCCTTACAGGCTACGGAGATACGCAGTATTTT. The full variable domain, in which reference TRBV5-1 and TRBJ2-3 provide the parts outside the CDR3, is KAGVTQTPRYLIKTRGQQVTLSCSPISGHRSVSWYQQTPGQGLQFLFEYFSETQRNKGNFPGRFSGRQFSNSRSEMNVSTLELGDSALYLCASSLTGYGDTQYFGPGTRLTVL.